Each of the 18 T cell receptor beta chains below was sequenced from the same sample in a study of cytomegalovirus exposure and HLA in healthy donors. The PCR had 60 Vbeta and 13 Jbeta primers. TCRdb's table, derived via immunoSEQ multiplex PCR, lists solely in-frame clones and lacks some. The data hold 140,000 or so clones, with more than 80% observed a single time. Sequences were obtained from PBMCs. These receptors were taken from a woman in her thirties or forties in good health and CMV-seropositive.

V usage is TRBV2 and J usage is TRBJ1-5; 7 bases line up with TRBD1. CDR3 size: 15 residues. Germline CDR1 is SNHLY and CDR2 is FYNNEI. The V segment lost 1 base and the J segment 6 bases; nucleotides outside the gene matches: 6. In nucleotides, the CDR3 is TGTGCCAGCAGTGAAGGGCCAGCAGGGGGTCAGCCCCAGCATTTT. Its protein is CASSEGPAGGQPQHF.

The chain has TRBV6-1 and TRBJ2-7; 9 positions agree with TRBD1. The germline V gene has CDR1 MNHNS and CDR2 SASEGT. Trimming cost V 6 bases and J 1 base; bases outside gene matches: 4. This CDR3 region has 14 residues. Written as DNA, the CDR3 is TGTGCCAGCAGCCGGACAGGGGAATCCTACGAGCAGTACTTC. Translation: CASSRTGESYEQYF.

The gene calls are TRBV9 and TRBJ1-1, with D perhaps TRBD1 (6 bases). The V gene lost 0 bases and the J gene lost 5 bases, with 20 bases spanning the gap. In germline, CDR1 is SGDLS, CDR2 YYNGEE. This CDR3 comprises 17 residues. The DNA of the CDR3 is TGTGCCAGCAGCGTAGCTGGGGGCCCAACAAGGGGGACTGAAGCTTTCTTT. This translates into CASSVAGGPTRGTEAFF.

This clone was counted a single time. This rearrangement joins TRBV29-1 to TRBJ2-5, with a weak D call TRBD2 (6 bases). The end of the DNA fits TRBJ2-7 better, so the J call may be wrong. The CDR3 covers 14 residues. Per the germline V gene, CDR1 is SQVTM and CDR2 is ANQGSEA. The CDR3 sequence is CSVEVDYRGAEQYF. In nucleotides, the CDR3 is TGCAGCGTTGAAGTGGACTATCGTGGGGCCGAGCAGTACTTC.

This CDR3 is CSVVDRETGQPQHF. Here the CDR3 DNA reads TGCAGCGTTGTTGACAGGGAGACGGGTCAGCCCCAGCATTTT. V gene TRBV29-1 combines with J gene TRBJ1-5; 7 nucleotides agree with TRBD1. Trimming removed 4 bases from V and 6 bases from J; junction bases left unmatched: 9. This CDR3 region has 14 residues. Germline CDR1 SQVTM, CDR2 ANQGSEA.

The V and J genes are TRBV5-1 and TRBJ2-7; 10 bases map to TRBD2. CDR1 SGHRS and CDR2 YFSETQ come from the germline V gene. The CDR3 is made up of 17 amino acids. V gave up 7 bases and J gave up 2 bases; unmatched junction bases: 15. Written as DNA, the CDR3 is TGCGCCAGCCGACAATCTATAGCGGGGGGTGCCACCTACGAGCAGTACTTC. As protein: CASRQSIAGGATYEQYF.

This clone was picked up a small number of times. The V call is TRBV29-1, the J call TRBJ1-1; D is possibly TRBD1 (6 bases). V dropped 3 bases and J dropped 3 bases, with 8 bases sitting between them. Looked up from germline, CDR1 is SQVTM and CDR2 is ANQGSEA. The CDR3 runs to 12 residues. The CDR3 DNA sequence: TGCAGCGTTGATCCAGGGGACACTGAAGCTTTCTTT. Translation: CSVDPGDTEAFF.

The genes are TRBV18 and TRBJ1-3; D might be TRBD1 (5 bases). The germline V and J ends were trimmed by 6 bases and 0 bases, with 9 bases remaining between them. Germline CDR1 is KGHSH and CDR2 is LQKENI. The CDR3 totals 14 residues. For the CDR3, the DNA is TGTGCCAGCTCCCAGGGCTCCTCTGGAAACACCATATATTTT. Translating gives CASSQGSSGNTIYF.

The J gene is TRBJ2-2, the V gene TRBV28; 7 bases line up with TRBD1. CDR1 MDHEN and CDR2 SYDVKM come from the germline V gene. The length of the CDR3 is 16 residues. V lost 6 bases, J lost 7 bases, and 14 bases stayed unmatched. CDR3 in DNA: TGTGCCAGCAGGCAAACCGACAGGGCAGGAGGCGGGGAGCTGTTTTTT. Translated, it gives CASRQTDRAGGGELFF.

The chain is built from TRBV2 and TRBJ1-6; D might be TRBD1 (6 bases). Per the germline V gene, CDR1 is SNHLY and CDR2 is FYNNEI. The CDR3 contains 14 residues. Trimming removed 7 bases at V and 8 bases at J, with 15 bases between. In DNA, the CDR3 is TGTGCCAGCAATACCGGGACACAACATTCACCCCTCCACTTT. Its translation: CASNTGTQHSPLHF. The full variable domain, with the rest looked up from reference TRBV2 and TRBJ1-6, is EPEVTQTPSHQVTQMGQEVILRCVPISNHLYFYWYRQILGQKVEFLVSFYNNEISEKSEIFDDQFSVERPDGSNFTLKIRSTKLEDSAMYFCASNTGTQHSPLHFGNGTRLTVT.

The V and J genes are TRBV15 and TRBJ1-4; D unclear. CDR3 length: 13 residues. V was pared by 8 bases and J by 4 bases, with 11 bases between. Per the germline V gene, CDR1 is LNHNV and CDR2 is YYDKDF (reference sequence). The CDR3: CATSEGSNEKLFF. The CDR3 DNA is TGTGCCACCTCGGAGGGTAGTAATGAAAAACTGTTTTTT.

This chain links TRBV5-4 with TRBJ2-3; D remains unclear. Trimming stripped 3 bases from V and 6 bases from J, with 11 bases between. The CDR3 length is 13 residues. The germline gives CDR1 SGHNT, CDR2 YYREEE (reference sequence). CDR3 protein: CASSSLPPDTQYF. The CDR3 DNA follows: TGTGCCAGCAGCTCCCTACCTCCTGATACGCAGTATTTT.

This chain connects TRBV28 to TRBJ1-5; D remains unclear. Trimming took 5 bases from V and 3 from J, leaving 8 bases between them. Germline V gives CDR1 MDHEN, CDR2 SYDVKM. CDR3 length: 13 residues. CDR3 in amino acids: CASSDTDNQPQHF. The CDR3 DNA is TGTGCCAGCAGTGACACCGACAATCAGCCCCAGCATTTT.

CDR3 sequence: CASSSWGGSNNEQFF. The CDR3, as DNA: TGTGCCAGCAGCTCCTGGGGGGGGTCCAACAATGAGCAGTTCTTC. V is TRBV11-2 and J is TRBJ2-1; 7 bases line up with TRBD2. The CDR3 sequence is 15 residues long. The ends lost 4 bases at V and 5 bases at J; junction bases unmatched: 8. Looked up from germline, CDR1 is SGHAT and CDR2 is FQNNGV. Drawing the rest from reference TRBV11-2 and TRBJ2-1, the complete variable domain is EAGVAQSPRYKIIEKRQSVAFWCNPISGHATLYWYQQILGQGPKLLIQFQNNGVVDDSQLPKDRFSAERLKGVDSTLKIQPAKLEDSAVYLCASSSWGGSNNEQFFGPGTRLTVL.

This rearrangement joins TRBV19 to TRBJ2-1; 7 nucleotides align to TRBD2. The germline gives CDR1 LNHDA, CDR2 SQIVND (reference sequence). This CDR3 is built from 13 residues. Here the CDR3 reads CLRGPAGPDEQFF. CDR3 coding DNA: TGTTTACGAGGGCCAGCGGGGCCCGATGAGCAGTTCTTC.

The chain is built from TRBV7-2 and TRBJ2-7; TRBD2 agrees at 11 bases. Germline lookup yields CDR1 SGHTA and CDR2 FQGNSA. CDR3 length equals 15 residues. Unmatched junction bases numbered 3, after V lost 1 base and J lost 4 bases. For the CDR3, the DNA is TGTGCCAGCAGCTTAGTAGCGGGAGGGCGGTACGAGCAGTACTTC. Protein sequence: CASSLVAGGRYEQYF.

This chain links TRBV28 with TRBJ2-1, with 9 bases that match TRBD1. This CDR3 has 12 amino acids. The J segment lost 13 bases and the V segment lost 3 bases, leaving 4 bases of the junction unmatched. The germline gives CDR1 MDHEN, CDR2 SYDVKM. CDR3: CASSFGDREQFF. The CDR3 coding sequence is TGTGCCAGCAGTTTCGGGGACAGGGAACAGTTCTTC.

The rearrangement uses TRBV5-8 and TRBJ2-7, with D maybe TRBD2 (5 bases). Between the trimmed V and J ends, which lost 0 bases and 5 bases, there was a span of 9 bases. The germline V gene has CDR1 SGHTS and CDR2 YDEGEE. The CDR3 runs to 13 residues. CDR3 nucleotides: TGTGCCAGCAGCTTGGAACGGGGAAACGAGCAGTACTTC. Protein sequence: CASSLERGNEQYF.